The 21 T cell receptor beta chains given below trace back to one sample, sequenced in a study of cytomegalovirus exposure and HLA in healthy donors. PCR involved 60 Vbeta and 13 Jbeta primers. Method: immunoSEQ multiplex PCR; TCRdb's copy keeps in-frame clones and lacks some. This sample yields around 120,000 clones, of which roughly 80% are seen a single time; around 3.7% belongs to the top ten. The sequenced sample was PBMCs. These receptors originate from a middle-aged woman in good health and CMV-seronegative.

This chain uses TRBV19 with TRBJ1-6; D is uncertain. V was shortened by 1 base and J by 6 bases, with 7 bases between the two germline ends. Germline V gene lookup returns CDR1 LNHDA and CDR2 SQIVND (reference sequence). CDR3 length: 14 residues. The CDR3 DNA reads as TGTGCCAGTAGTATAGCCGTGTCTAATTCACCCCTCCACTTT. Encoded protein: CASSIAVSNSPLHF.

This clone has just one count. This chain connects TRBV6-4 to TRBJ1-5, with a weak D call TRBD1 (6 bases). Germline CDR1 and CDR2: MRHNA and SNTAGT. V lost 6 bases, J lost 0 bases, and 15 bases lay in between. The CDR3 has 16 amino acids. The CDR3 loop reads CASSPDSQISNQPQHF. CDR3 nucleotide sequence: TGTGCCAGCAGCCCGGACAGCCAAATTAGCAATCAGCCCCAGCATTTT.

This clone was counted a few times. The chain couples TRBV14 to TRBJ2-2; D may be TRBD2 (5 bases). Per the germline V gene, CDR1 is SGHDN and CDR2 is FVKESK. This CDR3 spans 16 amino acids. V lost 2 bases and J 4 bases, leaving 14 bases between the germline ends. CDR3 region: CASSQPQRRSTGELFF. The CDR3 nucleotides are TGTGCCAGCAGCCAACCCCAGCGGCGAAGCACCGGGGAGCTGTTTTTT.

In its sample, this clone was seen a few times. The CDR3 nucleotides are TGTGCCAGCAGCCAAGGGGCGTCGGGGGCCAACGTCCTGACTTTC. Encoded protein: CASSQGASGANVLTF. The chain has TRBV28 and TRBJ2-6; tentatively, D is TRBD1 (5 bases). The CDR3 has 15 residues. Per germline, CDR1 MDHEN and CDR2 SYDVKM. Trimming cost V 6 bases and J 4 bases, with 13 bases left between them.

This sequence joins TRBV5-1 and TRBJ2-3; 8 nucleotides align to TRBD2. The CDR3 is made up of 14 amino acids. The ends lost 4 bases at V and 4 bases at J; junction bases unmatched: 5. CDR1 and CDR2 from the germline V gene are SGHRS and YFSETQ. The CDR3 nucleotides are TGCGCCAGCAGCGGGGGACTAGAATCAGATACGCAGTATTTT. Translation gives CASSGGLESDTQYF.

The genes are TRBV2 and TRBJ2-7; TRBD2 matches 16 bases. After removal of 6 bases from V and 2 bases from J, the junction contained 16 bases not matched to a gene. This CDR3 comprises 20 residues. In germline, CDR1 is SNHLY, CDR2 FYNNEI. The CDR3, as DNA: TGTGCCAGCAGCACCCCCCAGGTGGGACTAGCGGGAGGGAGGGCCTACGAGCAGTACTTC. This gives the protein CASSTPQVGLAGGRAYEQYF.

The V call is TRBV10-3, the J call TRBJ1-5, with 10 bases matching TRBD1. The junction had 8 bases not matched to a gene; V was cut back by 10 bases and J by 5 bases. Germline loops: CDR1 ENHRY, CDR2 SYGVKD. CDR3 length equals 14 residues. The CDR3 here is CATRGTGEDQPQHF. DNA of the CDR3: TGTGCCACCCGAGGGACAGGGGAGGATCAGCCCCAGCATTTT.

The DNA of the CDR3 is TGTGCCAGCACAAAGGGAGTGCCCCAGCATTTT. It yields the protein CASTKGVPQHF. The V call is TRBV28, the J call TRBJ1-5; no definite D call. With 7 bases removed from V and 9 bases from J, the gap between germline ends came to 10 bases. There are 11 residues in the CDR3. Germline values: CDR1 MDHEN, CDR2 SYDVKM.

This clone was recorded a few times. This chain connects TRBV12-5 to TRBJ2-1, with 11 positions matching TRBD2. Germline-derived CDR1 and CDR2 are LGHNT and FRNRAP. The CDR3 runs to 16 residues. The junction had 6 bases not matched to a gene; V was cut back by 0 bases and J by 8 bases. This chain's CDR3 is CASGLVVSGGADEQFF. The CDR3 DNA is TGTGCTAGTGGTTTGGTAGTTAGCGGGGGGGCGGATGAGCAGTTCTTC.

This clone was detected only a few times. The chain's CDR3 is CASSKSITDTQYF. The CDR3 DNA sequence: TGTGCCAGCAGCAAATCTATCACAGATACGCAGTATTTT. The rearrangement links TRBV21-1 to TRBJ2-3; the table gives TRBD2 as D, unverified against the DNA. TRBV21-1 is recorded as a pseudogene. The CDR3 is 13 residues long.

DNA of the CDR3: TGTGCCAGCAGCGTAGGACTATTATCGAATGGAAACACCATATATTTT. Translating gives CASSVGLLSNGNTIYF. The gene calls are TRBV7-6 and TRBJ1-3; D is unresolved. Trimming pared 5 bases from V and 3 bases from J, leaving 17 bases between. This CDR3 contains 16 residues. Germline V CDR1 and CDR2: SGHVS, FNYEAQ.

The rearrangement joins TRBV7-2 to TRBJ1-2; no firm D call. CDR3 length: 14 residues. Per germline, CDR1 SGHTA and CDR2 FQGNSA. V was shortened by 7 bases and J by 8 bases, with 20 bases between the two germline ends. The CDR3 loop reads CASTLSRPAGGYTF. The CDR3 coding sequence is TGTGCCAGCACGCTCTCCAGACCGGCGGGGGGCTACACCTTC.

The chain has TRBV19 and TRBJ2-5; D perhaps matches TRBD2 (5 bases). Per germline, CDR1 LNHDA and CDR2 SQIVND (reference sequence). V was clipped by 9 bases and J by 1 base, with 6 bases between them. The CDR3 length is 11 residues. CDR3 sequence (DNA): TGTGCCAGCCGGGGCCAAGAGACCCAGTACTTC. As protein: CASRGQETQYF.

This chain uses TRBV5-4 with TRBJ2-1; no clear D. Trimming cost V 0 bases and J 9 bases, with 4 bases left between them. The CDR3 is 11 amino acids. Germline V gene sequence: CDR1 SGHNT, CDR2 YYREEE (reference sequence). CDR3: CASSLGGEQFF. CDR3 coding DNA: TGTGCCAGCAGCTTGGGAGGTGAGCAGTTCTTC.

This chain uses TRBV4-3 with TRBJ1-6, with 10 bases fitting TRBD1. CDR1 and CDR2 (germline): LGHNA, YSLEER. The CDR3 consists of 15 residues. The V and J ends lost 4 bases and 6 bases, in that order; junction bases with no gene match: 3. For the CDR3, the DNA is TGCGCCAGCAGCCCTTGGGACAGGGGTAATTCACCCCTCCACTTT. This codes for CASSPWDRGNSPLHF.

The CDR3 region is CASSYSGAAKNIQYF. The CDR3 DNA is TGTGCCAGCAGTTACTCGGGAGCAGCCAAAAACATTCAGTACTTC. This sequence joins TRBV6-5 and TRBJ2-4, with D possibly TRBD2 on 5 matching bases. Trimming left V 0 bases short and J 0 bases short, with 6 bases between. The CDR3 runs to 15 residues. The germline gives CDR1 MNHEY, CDR2 SVGAGI.

V and J are TRBV28 and TRBJ1-2; 7 nucleotides line up with TRBD1. The CDR3 has 14 amino acids. Unmatched junction bases numbered 6, after V lost 3 bases and J lost 5 bases. Germline V CDR1 and CDR2: MDHEN, SYDVKM. This chain's CDR3 is CASSLRGLGYGYTF. As DNA, the CDR3 is TGTGCCAGCAGTTTGAGGGGGCTGGGGTATGGCTACACCTTC.

The chain recombines TRBV18 with TRBJ1-1; 7 positions agree with TRBD1. Germline CDR1 is KGHSH and CDR2 is LQKENI. Trimming took 2 bases from V and 3 from J; bases not matched to a gene: 6. CDR3 length equals 15 residues. Written as DNA, the CDR3 is TGTGCCAGCTCACCAAGGGGGCAGAGGGACACTGAAGCTTTCTTT. Its protein product is CASSPRGQRDTEAFF.

The chain links TRBV19 to TRBJ2-7; TRBD1 matches 7 bases. There are 13 residues in the CDR3. From germline, CDR1 is LNHDA and CDR2 SQIVND (reference sequence). J was trimmed by 8 bases and V by 7 bases; bases with no gene match: 11. The CDR3 nucleotides read TGTGCCAGTACCGGGACAGTGGGTGAACAGCAGTACTTC. It codes for CASTGTVGEQQYF.

This chain links TRBV19 with TRBJ1-4; TRBD1 aligns across 11 bases. J gave up 7 bases and V 3 bases, and 4 bases lay outside the gene matches. The CDR3 has 15 amino acids. Germline CDR1 LNHDA, CDR2 SQIVND (reference sequence). CDR3 region: CASSIWTGGPEKLFF. In DNA form, the CDR3 reads TGTGCCAGTAGTATCTGGACAGGGGGCCCTGAAAAACTGTTTTTT.

This clone has a handful of counts. The rearrangement joins TRBV6-1 to TRBJ2-7; 15 positions agree with TRBD2. The J segment lost 4 bases and the V segment lost 4 bases, leaving 5 bases of the junction unmatched. Looked up from germline, CDR1 is MNHNS and CDR2 is SASEGT. The CDR3 has 16 amino acids. CDR3 sequence (DNA): TGTGCCAGCAGTGGATCCGGGACTAGCGGGAGGTACGAGCAGTACTTC. This sequence encodes CASSGSGTSGRYEQYF.